These T cell receptor beta chains were read from a single sample in a study of blood T cell repertoires in COVID-19. The data were produced by immunoSEQ multiplex PCR, yet TCRdb's version contains in-frame clones alone and is incomplete. The repertoire includes tens of thousands of clones, 87% of them detected once, and about 5.2% sits in the top ten. The sequencing input was peripheral blood. The receptors come from a man aged 55 to 70 with acute or convalescent COVID-19. Both conserved end residues are part of each CDR3. A D gene is named only where the DNA matches it firmly. Clone size is not always given. Where it is, it says once, few, many or a class for expanded clones.

>TRBJ2-7|few|TRBV9|-
TGTGCCAGCAGCCCGAGGGAGGGACAGGCAAACTACGAGCAGTACTTC
CASSPREGQANYEQYF
>TRBJ2-5|-|TRBV5-1|TRBD2
TGCGCCAGCAAAGAACTAGCGGGGGAAGAGACCCAGTACTTC
CASKELAGEETQYF
>TRBJ1-5|few|TRBV19|-
TGTGCCAGTAGTCTGGCCCTAGGGGTCGATCAGCCCCAGCATTTT
CASSLALGVDQPQHF
>TRBJ1-2|-|TRBV7-2|TRBD1
TGTGCCAGCAGCTTCGGGGACAGGGGATTACGTGGCTACACCTTC
CASSFGDRGLRGYTF
>TRBJ1-2|-|TRBV6-6|-
TGTGCCAGCAGCAGCCGTGGACAGAATGGCTACACCTTC
CASSSRGQNGYTF
>TRBJ1-5|once|TRBV2|-
TGTGCCAGCAGTTCCGGAGGGGGCAATCAGCCCCAGCATTTT
CASSSGGGNQPQHF
>TRBJ1-2|-|TRBV30|-
TGTGCCTGTGAGACAAGAACTAACTATGGCTACACCTTC
CACETRTNYGYTF
>TRBJ2-1|once|TRBV4-3|-
TGCGCCAGCAGCCAAAACTTGGGGGGTATCCCCTACAATGAGCAGTTCTTC
CASSQNLGGIPYNEQFF
>TRBJ1-2|few|TRBV4-3|-
TGCGCCAGCAGCCAAGATAACGACAGATACTATGGCTACACCTTC
CASSQDNDRYYGYTF
>TRBJ1-2|once|TRBV18|-
TGTGCCAGCTCACCTACAGCAAACTATGGCTACACCTTC
CASSPTANYGYTF